What follows are 21 T cell receptor beta chains derived from one specimen sequenced in a study of radiation and T cells in renal cell carcinoma. The time point: baseline pretreatment blood. Treatment indicated: 15 Gy SBRT to primary tumor, nephrectomy 4 weeks later. Clones were read by immunoSEQ multiplex PCR, and TCRdb kept only the in-frame ones, dropping some. The repertoire has 140,000 or so clones, over 75% of them found once; the top ten carry approximately 12%. This specimen was blood, taken from a patient whose treatment included radiotherapy and nephrectomy. The source of these receptors is a woman aged 45-65 years with renal cell carcinoma.

Worth noting for this clone: The same CDR3 is also encoded by other DNA sequences in this sample. The chain uses TRBV5-5 and TRBJ1-2; TRBD1 matches at 8 bases. J was trimmed by 4 bases and V by 4 bases; bases with no gene match: 9. The V gene's germline CDR1 is SGHKS and CDR2 YYEKEE (reference sequence). This CDR3 contains 15 residues. CDR3 residues: CASSTSTGDFYGYTF. CDR3 bases: TGTGCCAGCAGCACCTCGACAGGGGACTTCTATGGCTACACCTTC. The variable domain in full, completed from reference TRBV5-5 and TRBJ1-2, reads DAGVTQSPTHLIKTRGQQVTLRCSPISGHKSVSWYQQVLGQGPQFIFQYYEKEERGRGNFPDRFSARQFPNYSSELNVNALLLGDSALYLCASSTSTGDFYGYTFGSGTRLTVV.

J is TRBJ2-1 and V is TRBV9, with TRBD2 identical over 9 bases. This CDR3 is 16 amino acids long. The junction had 4 bases not matched to a gene; V was cut back by 0 bases and J by 3 bases. Per the germline V gene, CDR1 is SGDLS and CDR2 is YYNGEE. The CDR3 bases are TGTGCCAGCAGCGTAGGTAGCGGGGGAAACTACAATGAGCAGTTCTTC. This sequence encodes CASSVGSGGNYNEQFF.

This clone was found once. The chain couples TRBV5-6 to TRBJ1-2; D is perhaps TRBD1 (6 bases). V lost 5 bases and J 3 bases, leaving 17 bases between the germline ends. The CDR3 contains 15 residues. The germline V gene encodes CDR1 SGHDT and CDR2 YYEEEE. The CDR3, as DNA: TGTGCCAGCAGACTTCTACAGGGTAGTCACTATGGCTACACCTTC. Protein sequence: CASRLLQGSHYGYTF.

This clone was found a few times. V and J are TRBV6-5 and TRBJ1-6, with D possibly being TRBD1 (6 bases). Trimming stripped 6 bases from V and 9 bases from J, with 15 bases between. CDR3 length equals 14 residues. From germline, CDR1 is MNHEY and CDR2 SVGAGI. The CDR3 loop reads CASRPGVSTSPLHF. The CDR3 bases are TGTGCCAGCAGACCAGGGGTCAGTACTTCACCCCTCCACTTT.

A word on this clone: At one end the junction does not follow the germline gene, possibly because of a read error. V gene TRBV2 combines with J gene TRBJ2-7, with 8 bases lining up with TRBD1. The germline V gene has CDR1 SNHLY and CDR2 FYNNEI. CDR3 size: 14 residues. The CDR3 region is CASSEARGQDLSHF. The DNA for the CDR3 is TGTGCCAGCAGTGAAGCGCGGGGACAGGATCTTAGCCACTTC.

This clone was seen a single time. This sequence joins TRBV2 and TRBJ2-3; 9 bases align to TRBD1. The CDR3 has 15 amino acids. The V gene end was trimmed by 6 bases and the J gene end by 5 bases; junction bases not matched to a gene: 9. The germline CDR1 and CDR2 sequences are SNHLY and FYNNEI. The CDR3 reads CASSSGTGFVDTQYF. CDR3 nucleotides: TGTGCCAGCAGCTCCGGGACAGGGTTTGTAGATACGCAGTATTTT.

The J gene is TRBJ1-3, the V gene TRBV13; D possibly corresponds to TRBD1 (6 bases). Germline V gene lookup returns CDR1 PRHDT and CDR2 FYEKMQ (reference sequence). This CDR3 spans 15 amino acids. The V end lost 1 base, the J end lost 3 bases, and 10 bases lay between the germline ends. CDR3 DNA: TGTGCCAGCAGCTTAGTACGGGGGCGTGGAAACACCATATATTTT. It encodes CASSLVRGRGNTIYF. The full variable domain, in which reference TRBV13 and TRBJ1-3 provide the parts outside the CDR3, is AAGVIQSPRHLIKEKRETATLKCYPIPRHDTVYWYQQGPGQDPQFLISFYEKMQSDKGSIPDRFSAQQFSDYHSELNMSSLELGDSALYFCASSLVRGRGNTIYFGEGSWLTVV.

This rearrangement joins TRBV5-6 to TRBJ1-3; 9 bases agree with TRBD1. This CDR3 is built from 15 residues. V gave up 2 bases and J gave up 1 base; unmatched junction bases: 1. The germline V gene has CDR1 SGHDT and CDR2 YYEEEE. This CDR3 reads CASSLQGASGNTIYF. CDR3 nucleotides: TGTGCCAGCAGCTTACAGGGGGCTTCTGGAAACACCATATATTTT.

The chain couples TRBV6-1 to TRBJ1-5; maybe TRBD1 (5 bases). Trimming stripped 8 bases from V and 1 base from J, with 12 bases between. Per germline, CDR1 MNHNS and CDR2 SASEGT. The CDR3 sequence is 14 residues long. CDR3 protein: CASQSRQSNQPQHF. CDR3 nucleotide sequence: TGTGCCAGCCAGAGTCGACAGAGCAATCAGCCCCAGCATTTT.

This rearrangement joins TRBV6-1 to TRBJ1-4, with D perhaps matching TRBD1 (5 bases). The CDR3 is 15 amino acids. Germline CDR1 is MNHNS and CDR2 is SASEGT. V gave up 5 bases and J gave up 4 bases, with 14 bases separating them. The CDR3 sequence: CASSQEGTLNEKLFF. Written as DNA, the CDR3 is TGTGCCAGCAGTCAAGAGGGGACCCTTAATGAAAAACTGTTTTTT.

This rearrangement joins TRBV5-5 to TRBJ2-5; tentatively, D is TRBD1 (5 bases). The V gene's germline CDR1 is SGHKS and CDR2 YYEKEE (reference sequence). Trimming removed 4 bases at V and 3 bases at J, with 10 bases between. This CDR3 contains 13 residues. This CDR3 reads CASSTDMEETQYF. Written as DNA, the CDR3 is TGTGCCAGCAGCACGGACATGGAAGAGACCCAGTACTTC.

The J gene is TRBJ1-2, the V gene TRBV4-2; 10 nucleotides agree with TRBD1. The trim removed 1 base at V and 4 bases at J, leaving 3 bases unmatched. CDR3 size: 15 residues. Germline CDR1 is LGHNA and CDR2 is YNFKEQ. The CDR3 protein is CASSQGRDRGYGYTF. CDR3 coding DNA: TGTGCCAGCAGCCAAGGCCGGGACAGGGGCTATGGCTACACCTTC.

The rearrangement joins TRBV29-1 to TRBJ2-4; D is perhaps TRBD1 (6 bases). Trimming stripped 2 bases from V and 8 bases from J, with 19 bases between. The CDR3 is made up of 15 amino acids. Germline V lookup: CDR1 SQVTM, CDR2 ANQGSEA. The CDR3 DNA sequence: TGCAGCGTTGAAACTCCAGGGGCCCACGCGGACATTCAGTACTTC. Residues: CSVETPGAHADIQYF.

The rearrangement joins TRBV7-3 to TRBJ2-3, with TRBD2 matching over 7 bases. Germline CDR1 reads SGHTA; CDR2 reads FQGTGA. The CDR3 is 13 residues long. J was trimmed by 4 bases and V by 3 bases; bases with no gene match: 1. The DNA of the CDR3 is TGTGCCAGCAGCTTTGGGGGGGCAGATACGCAGTATTTT. Its protein is CASSFGGADTQYF.

A single count supports this clone. The chain uses TRBV29-1 and TRBJ2-3; D gene unclear. The CDR3 covers 13 residues. Germline CDR1 SQVTM, CDR2 ANQGSEA. The V gene lost 7 bases and the J gene lost 3 bases, with 14 bases spanning the gap. The CDR3 nucleotides read TGCAGCGCGGCCTGGGTCGGAACAGATACGCAGTATTTT. It yields the protein CSAAWVGTDTQYF.

The rearrangement links TRBV6-4 to TRBJ1-2; D not resolved. Germline values: CDR1 MRHNA, CDR2 SNTAGT. Between the trimmed V and J ends, which lost 0 bases and 7 bases, there was a span of 9 bases. The CDR3 has 13 residues. The CDR3 DNA reads as TGTGCCAGCAGTGACTCTGACGGGGTTGGCTACACCTTC. This sequence encodes CASSDSDGVGYTF.

The rearrangement uses TRBV5-1 and TRBJ2-1, with unresolved D. Trimming shortened V by 1 base and J by 0 bases, and 8 bases separated the two germline ends. There are 15 residues in the CDR3. Germline CDR1 and CDR2: SGHRS and YFSETQ. CDR3 region: CASSLIRFSYNEQFF. CDR3 bases: TGCGCCAGCAGCTTGATAAGATTCTCCTACAATGAGCAGTTCTTC.

The chain combines TRBV6-6 with TRBJ1-3; 11 bases match TRBD1. The CDR3 consists of 15 residues. Unmatched junction bases numbered 1, after V lost 4 bases and J lost 2 bases. Germline CDR1 reads MNHNY; CDR2 reads SVGAGI (reference sequence). CDR3 loop: CASSSDRGPGNTIYF. CDR3 DNA: TGTGCCAGCAGTTCGGACAGGGGGCCTGGAAACACCATATATTTT.

The V call is TRBV10-3, the J call TRBJ1-5; TRBD1 matches at 9 bases. Trimming removed 2 bases from V and 4 bases from J; junction bases left unmatched: 6. CDR3 length: 16 residues. Germline-derived CDR1 and CDR2 are ENHRY and SYGVKD. CDR3 nucleotide sequence: TGTGCCATCAGTGAGAGGGGGACAGGGATGAATCAGCCCCAGCATTTT. Protein product: CAISERGTGMNQPQHF.

In its sample, this clone was seen a few times. The chain has TRBV4-3 and TRBJ1-1, with D possibly being TRBD1 (5 bases). V shed 3 bases and J shed 8 bases, with 10 bases lying between them. CDR1 and CDR2 from the germline V gene are LGHNA and YSLEER. The CDR3 contains 12 residues. The CDR3 DNA follows: TGCGCCAGCAGCCAGGCCACAGGAGAAGCTTTCTTT. Encoded protein: CASSQATGEAFF.

The chain combines TRBV9 with TRBJ2-3; perhaps TRBD1 as D (6 bases). Germline V lookup: CDR1 SGDLS, CDR2 YYNGEE. The CDR3 contains 16 residues. V gave up 4 bases and J gave up 1 base, with 16 bases separating them. The CDR3 spells CASSYYMTGRTDTQYF. The DNA for the CDR3 is TGTGCCAGCAGCTACTATATGACAGGACGCACAGATACGCAGTATTTT.